This TCR beta chain was identified in a study of tumor and adjacent non-tumor tissue in lung cancer. This sample's RNA came from whole unsorted tissue. This CDR3 region has 15 residues. Germline V gene lookup returns CDR1 LGHNA and CDR2 YNFKEQ. TCRbeta libraries were built with three rounds of nested PCR, modified from ARM-PCR. TCRdb ran MiXCR on the multiplex PCR reads and lists one entry per CDR3 protein. The sample has 65,000 to 95,000 distinct CDR3 sequences; less than 75% are singletons. For this clonotype: Relative to the germline gene, one junction end is altered; a read error may explain this.

This chain connects TRBV4-2 to TRBJ2-1; 12 bases line up with TRBD2. The sequenced sample consisted of lung tumor tissue. The source is a woman aged 70 to 79 with non-small cell lung cancer. The CDR3 DNA reads TGTGCCAGCAGCCAGATGACTAGCGGGAGTGATGAGCCGTCCTTC. Translated: CASSQMTSGSDEPSF.